This record concerns one TCR beta chain sequence. CDR1 is SGHRS and CDR2 is YFSETQ in the germline V gene. V was cut by 4 bases and J by 7 bases, with 12 bases left in between. The CDR3 contains 14 residues. The data originate from a study of blood T cell repertoires in COVID-19. Data came from immunoSEQ multiplex PCR; TCRdb stores just in-frame clones and leaves some out. Seen here are fewer than 300,000 clones, approximately 85% observed once, and the top ten hold 0.7% to 0.9%. The chain employs TRBV5-1 and TRBJ1-6; D may be TRBD1 (6 bases). Sequencing was done on a sample of peripheral blood. The source of this sequence is a human donor with COVID-19, enrolled during active disease. The donor label of this sample is uncertain. The CDR3 is CASSDVQGNSPLHF. CDR3 DNA: TGCGCCAGCAGCGACGTACAGGGCAATTCACCCCTCCACTTT.